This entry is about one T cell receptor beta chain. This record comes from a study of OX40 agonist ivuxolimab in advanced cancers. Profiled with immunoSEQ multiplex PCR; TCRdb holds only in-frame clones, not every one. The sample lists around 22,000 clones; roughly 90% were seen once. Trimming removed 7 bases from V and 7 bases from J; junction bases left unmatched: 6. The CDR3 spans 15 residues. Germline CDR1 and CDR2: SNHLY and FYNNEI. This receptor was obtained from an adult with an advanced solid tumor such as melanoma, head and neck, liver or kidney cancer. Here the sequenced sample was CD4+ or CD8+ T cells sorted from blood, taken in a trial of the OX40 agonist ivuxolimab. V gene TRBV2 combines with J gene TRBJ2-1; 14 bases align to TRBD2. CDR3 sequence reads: CASTPTSGRGNEQFF. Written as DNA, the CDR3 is TGTGCCAGCACCCCGACTAGCGGGAGGGGTAATGAGCAGTTCTTC.